This entry features one TCR beta chain sequence. The repertoire was sequenced with immunoSEQ multiplex PCR; TCRdb's copy has only in-frame clones and lacks some. The sample has about 2.5 million clones; less than 95% are singletons. The entry originates in a study of shared clonotypes between healthy human individuals. Germline values: CDR1 SGHAT, CDR2 FQNNGV. CDR3 size: 17 residues. The clonotype comes from a man in his late teens or twenties in good health. Some clones in this sample may be carry-over from other donors' samples. The rearrangement joins TRBV11-2 to TRBJ2-5; 12 nucleotides align to TRBD2. The J call may be wrong; the DNA end is better matched by TRBJ2-7. The sequencing sample was made of naive CD4+ T cells from PBMCs. The subset: CD45RA+ positively selected. This CDR3 reads CASSRPGLAGGGYEQYF. DNA of the CDR3: TGTGCCAGCAGCCGTCCGGGGCTAGCGGGAGGGGGCTACGAGCAGTACTTC.